This TCR beta chain was sequenced during a study of T cells in Graves' hyperthyroidism and ophthalmopathy. Findings of the study overall: A model of 13 V-J features distinguished ophthalmopathy from stable hyperthyroidism.

TCR beta CDR3 sequences were amplified from RNA transcripts. With the HTBI primer set, the TCR CDR3 went through a first round of RT-PCR. TCRdb recomputed calls from the multiplex PCR reads with MiXCR, one row per CDR3 protein. The table lists around 110,000 distinct CDR3 sequences, approximately 16% of them singletons. Graves' hyperthyroidism without ophthalmopathy progression within 18 months was termed stable. Diagnoses were established using clinical symptoms, serum thyroxine and TRAb, thyroid ultrasound and orbital computed tomography. There are many counts of this clonotype. Its antigen is as yet unknown. This clonotype was sampled from a woman aged 45-60 years with Graves' hyperthyroidism. The sequenced sample was blood.

The CDR3 loop reads CASSLDSYGNTIYF. CDR3 bases: TGTGCCAGCAGCTTGGACAGCTATGGAAACACCATATATTTT. The chain joins TRBV5-4 to TRBJ1-3; D not resolved. Trimming left V 0 bases short and J 3 bases short, with 7 bases between. The CDR3 spans 14 residues. Germline CDR1 reads SGHNT; CDR2 reads YYREEE (reference sequence).